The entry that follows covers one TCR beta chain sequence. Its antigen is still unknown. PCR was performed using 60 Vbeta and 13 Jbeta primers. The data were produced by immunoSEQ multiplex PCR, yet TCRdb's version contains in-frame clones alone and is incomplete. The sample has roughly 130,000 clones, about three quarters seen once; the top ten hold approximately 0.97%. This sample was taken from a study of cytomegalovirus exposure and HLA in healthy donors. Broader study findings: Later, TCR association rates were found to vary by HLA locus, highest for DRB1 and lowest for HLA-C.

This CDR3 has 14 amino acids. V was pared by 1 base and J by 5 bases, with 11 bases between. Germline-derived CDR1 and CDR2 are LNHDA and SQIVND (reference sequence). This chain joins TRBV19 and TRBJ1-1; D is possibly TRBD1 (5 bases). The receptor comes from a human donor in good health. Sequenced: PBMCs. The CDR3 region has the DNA TGTGCCAGTAGTATAGGGGGGGTACGGACTGAAGCTTTCTTT. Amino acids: CASSIGGVRTEAFF.